This T cell receptor beta chain was identified during a study of OX40 agonist ivuxolimab in advanced cancers. Study summary: The study enrolled dose-escalation patients with hepatocellular carcinoma, melanoma, renal cell or head and neck cancer. Partial responses were recorded for three patients, including one with hepatocellular carcinoma and two with cutaneous melanoma.

The table came from immunoSEQ multiplex PCR; TCRdb's copy has only in-frame clones and leaves some out. The table lists some 77,000 clones, around 83% of them singletons. Trimming removed 1 base from V and 5 bases from J, with 5 bases in between. The length of the CDR3 is 12 residues. Germline V gives CDR1 MNHNS, CDR2 SASEGT. The receptor was isolated from an adult with an advanced solid tumor such as melanoma, head and neck, liver or kidney cancer. The V call is TRBV6-1, the J call TRBJ2-5; D ambiguous. The input for sequencing was CD4+ or CD8+ T cells sorted from blood, taken in a trial of the OX40 agonist ivuxolimab. The CDR3 sequence is CASSEEGETQYF. In DNA, the CDR3 is TGTGCCAGCAGTGAAGAAGGGGAGACCCAGTACTTC.